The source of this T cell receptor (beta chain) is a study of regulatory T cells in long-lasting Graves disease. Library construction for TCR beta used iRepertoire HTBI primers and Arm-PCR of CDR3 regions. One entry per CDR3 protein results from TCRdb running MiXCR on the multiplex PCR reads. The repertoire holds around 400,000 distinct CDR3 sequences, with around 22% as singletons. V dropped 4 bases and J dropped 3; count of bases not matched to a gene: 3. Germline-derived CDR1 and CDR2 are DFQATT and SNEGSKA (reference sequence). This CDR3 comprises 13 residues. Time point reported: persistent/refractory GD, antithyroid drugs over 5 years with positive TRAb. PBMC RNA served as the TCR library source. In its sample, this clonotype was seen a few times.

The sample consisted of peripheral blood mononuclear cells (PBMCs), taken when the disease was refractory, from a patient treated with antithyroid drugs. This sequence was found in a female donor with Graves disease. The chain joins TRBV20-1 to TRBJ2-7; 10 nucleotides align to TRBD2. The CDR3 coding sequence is TGCAGTGCTAAGAGGACTAGCGGCTACGAGCAGTACTTC. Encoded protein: CSAKRTSGYEQYF.